This T cell receptor (beta chain) is from a study of CD8+CD57+ T cells in acquired aplastic anemia. Study as a whole: Sorting CD4+ and CD8+ cells gave DNA averaging approximately 3 ug.

Genomic DNA, serving as template, underwent TCR beta VDJ and CDR3 profiling. TCRdb itself ran the reads through MiXCR, one entry per CDR3 protein. The data show hundreds of thousands of distinct CDR3 sequences, less than 35% seen once. Study results and caveats: It was found that 25 to 35 CD8+ CDR3 sequences were shared between patients and controls.

Trimming cost V 7 bases and J 5 bases; bases outside gene matches: 3. CDR1 WSHSY and CDR2 SAAADI come from the germline V gene. This CDR3 has 13 residues. Flow cytometry had shown expanded CD8+CD57+ cells in the patients chosen for sequencing. Patients had undergone no therapy by the time their blood was sampled. To note about this clonotype: Its antigen is unknown.

This chain connects TRBV10-2 to TRBJ2-5; TRBD2 matches at 11 bases. Sequences were obtained from sorted CD4+, CD8+, or CD8+CD57+ T cells (not recorded which) from PBMCs. The sequence came from a human donor with aplastic anemia. CDR3 loop: CASKPSGGETQYF. The CDR3 nucleotides are TGCGCCAGCAAGCCTAGCGGGGGGGAGACCCAGTACTTC.